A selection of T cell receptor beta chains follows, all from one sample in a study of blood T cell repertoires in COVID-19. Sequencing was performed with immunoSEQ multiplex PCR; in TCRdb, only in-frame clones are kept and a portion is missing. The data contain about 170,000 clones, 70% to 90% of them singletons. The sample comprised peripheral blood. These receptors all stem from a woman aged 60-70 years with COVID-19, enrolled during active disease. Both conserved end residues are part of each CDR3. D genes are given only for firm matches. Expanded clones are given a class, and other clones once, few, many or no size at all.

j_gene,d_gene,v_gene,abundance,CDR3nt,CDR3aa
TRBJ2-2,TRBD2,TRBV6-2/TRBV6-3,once,TGTGCCAGCAGCGGACTAGCGCGTTCCGGGGAGCTGTTTTTT,CASSGLARSGELFF
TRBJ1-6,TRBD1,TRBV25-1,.,TGTGCCAGCAGCCCCGGGACAGGGCGAAGCTCACCCCTCCACTTT,CASSPGTGRSSPLHF
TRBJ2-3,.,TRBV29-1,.,TGCAGCGTTGACCCTTCCGGGAGTGGGACAGATACGCAGTATTTT,CSVDPSGSGTDTQYF
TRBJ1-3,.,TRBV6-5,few,TGTGCCAGCTCGAGAGGAGACTCTGGAAACACCATATATTTT,CASSRGDSGNTIYF
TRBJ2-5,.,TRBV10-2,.,TGCGCCACCATAGTGGGCGGCGGGGAGACCCAGTACTTC,CATIVGGGETQYF
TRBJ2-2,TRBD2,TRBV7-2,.,TGTGCCAGCAGCCGGTCTCCTAGCGGTTCGTTCGGGGAGCTGTTTTTT,CASSRSPSGSFGELFF
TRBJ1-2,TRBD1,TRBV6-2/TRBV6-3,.,TGTGCCAGCAGTTACCGACAGGGGGTCGGAGCAGGCTACACCTTC,CASSYRQGVGAGYTF
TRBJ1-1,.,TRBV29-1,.,TGCAGCGTCGGTAGCAACACTGAAGCTTTCTTT,CSVGSNTEAFF
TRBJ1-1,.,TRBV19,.,TGTGCCAGTAGTACCGACAGGATGAACACTGAAGCTTTCTTT,CASSTDRMNTEAFF
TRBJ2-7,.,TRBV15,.,TGTGCCACCAGCAGAGATTTTCGAGGGAGCCACGAGCAGTACTTC,CATSRDFRGSHEQYF
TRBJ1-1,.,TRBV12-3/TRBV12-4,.,TGCCACGACACAGGGTCGGGGACTGAAGCTTTCTTT,CHDTGSGTEAFF
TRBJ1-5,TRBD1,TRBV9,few,TGTGCCAGCAGCACAGGGGGCAATCAGCCCCAGCATTTT,CASSTGGNQPQHF
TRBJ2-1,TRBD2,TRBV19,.,TGTGCCAGTAGTATGGCCCCACTAGCGGTCTACAATGAGCAGTTCTTC,CASSMAPLAVYNEQFF
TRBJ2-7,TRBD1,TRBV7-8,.,TGTGCCAGCAGCTTAGCAGTGGGACAGGGGTCCGCCGAGCAGTACTTC,CASSLAVGQGSAEQYF
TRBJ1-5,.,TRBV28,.,TGTGCCAGCACCCCAATAGGGGCCCAGGATCAGCCCCAGCATTTT,CASTPIGAQDQPQHF
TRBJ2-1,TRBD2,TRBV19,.,TGTGCCAGTAGTATCACTAGCGGGAGCGGCGGGGAGCAGTTCTTC,CASSITSGSGGEQFF
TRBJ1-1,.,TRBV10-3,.,TGTGCCATCAAAGACCCCACAGGGTTCGGCACTGAAGCTTTCTTT,CAIKDPTGFGTEAFF
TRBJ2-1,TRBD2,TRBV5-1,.,TGCGCCAGCAGCTGGCCCCCGAATAGCGGGAGTGGCAATGAGCAGTTCTTC,CASSWPPNSGSGNEQFF
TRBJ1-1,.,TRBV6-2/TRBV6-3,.,TGTGCCAGCAGTTTCCCTGACAGGTCTGAAGCTTTCTTT,CASSFPDRSEAFF
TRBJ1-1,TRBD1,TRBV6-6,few,TGTGCCAGCAGTAATCCGACAGGGGTTCTGTCTGAAGCTTTCTTT,CASSNPTGVLSEAFF
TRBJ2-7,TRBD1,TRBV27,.,TGTGCCAGCAGTTTCTCCAGGGGGCCCAGGTCCTACGAGCAGTACTTC,CASSFSRGPRSYEQYF
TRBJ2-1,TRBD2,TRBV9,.,TGTGCCAGCAGCGTAGGGGTAGCGGGAGTAGGGGAGCAGTTCTTC,CASSVGVAGVGEQFF
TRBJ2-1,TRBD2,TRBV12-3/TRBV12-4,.,TGTGCCAGCAGTCTCACCGGGACTAGCAAGTTCTTC,CASSLTGTSKFF
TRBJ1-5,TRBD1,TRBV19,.,TGTGCCACTACGGACAGGGAATTGGGCAATCAGCCCCAGCATTTT,CATTDRELGNQPQHF
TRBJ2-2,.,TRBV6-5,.,TGTGCCAGCGCGGAGGGCAGGGGGAGGACCGGGGAGCTGTTTTTT,CASAEGRGRTGELFF
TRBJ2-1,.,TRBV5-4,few,TGTGCCAGCAGCTTGGAACAGGCCCCTACGAAAGAGCAGTTCTTC,CASSLEQAPTKEQFF
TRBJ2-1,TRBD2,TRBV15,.,TGTGCCACCGCTAGCGGGAGGAGCTACAATGAGCAGTTCTTC,CATASGRSYNEQFF
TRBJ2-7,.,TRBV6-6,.,TGTGCCAGCAGCCCCCCGCCCAGCGTATCCTACGAGCAGTACTTC,CASSPPPSVSYEQYF
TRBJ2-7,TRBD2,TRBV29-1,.,TGCAGCGCGAGACTAGCGGGAGGGCCCTCCGAGCAGTACTTC,CSARLAGGPSEQYF
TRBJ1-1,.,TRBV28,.,TGTGCCAGCAGTCACGGGGGAGCTTTCTTT,CASSHGGAFF
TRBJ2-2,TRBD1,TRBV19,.,TGTGCCAGTACTCCACGATGGGGGACAGGGAGCACCGGGGAGCTGTTTTTT,CASTPRWGTGSTGELFF
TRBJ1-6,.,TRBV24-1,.,TGTGCCACCTCTGATGGGGGGACTACTTCACCCCTCCACTTT,CATSDGGTTSPLHF
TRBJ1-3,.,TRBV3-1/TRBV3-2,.,TGTGCCAGCAGCCAGCTCCGAAGGGGGTCGCGCTCTGGAAACACCATATATTTT,CASSQLRRGSRSGNTIYF
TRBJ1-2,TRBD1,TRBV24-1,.,TGTGCCACCAGTGATTTGGGACAGGGTAACTATGGCTACACCTTC,CATSDLGQGNYGYTF
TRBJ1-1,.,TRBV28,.,TGTGCCAGCAGTTTACAGGGGAGCACTGAAGCTTTCTTT,CASSLQGSTEAFF
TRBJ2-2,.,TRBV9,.,TGTGCCAGCAGCGTGGGGGCTCCAGGCGGGGAGCTGTTTTTT,CASSVGAPGGELFF
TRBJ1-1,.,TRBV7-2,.,TGTGCCAGCAGCTTAGGGGGCCTTGAAGCTTTCTTT,CASSLGGLEAFF
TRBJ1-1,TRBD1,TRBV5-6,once,TGTGCCAGCAGCTCACAGGGGCTATCTGAAGCTTTCTTT,CASSSQGLSEAFF
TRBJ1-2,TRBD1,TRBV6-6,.,TGTGCCAGCGGGGACAGGGGGTTCTATGGCTACACCTTC,CASGDRGFYGYTF
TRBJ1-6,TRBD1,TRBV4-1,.,TGCGCCAGCAGCCGAGAACCGGGACAGGGAAATTCACCCCTCCACTTT,CASSREPGQGNSPLHF
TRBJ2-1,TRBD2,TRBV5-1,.,TGCGCCAGCAGCACCCTAGCGGGGACTTACAATGAGCAGTTCTTC,CASSTLAGTYNEQFF